Each of the 31 T cell receptor beta chains below was sequenced from the same sample in a study of cytomegalovirus exposure and HLA in healthy donors. PCR used 60 Vbeta primers and 13 Jbeta primers. Measured with immunoSEQ multiplex PCR; TCRdb has only the in-frame clones, and not every one. The data contain 200,000 to 250,000 clones, 60% to 80% of them singletons. Sequenced: PBMCs. The receptors here all came from a woman in her twenties or thirties in good health and CMV-seronegative.

The chain couples TRBV10-3 to TRBJ1-1; 8 nucleotides agree with TRBD1. The V segment lost 0 bases and the J segment 5 bases; nucleotides outside the gene matches: 2. CDR1 and CDR2 (germline): ENHRY, SYGVKD. This CDR3 has 14 amino acids. CDR3: CAISESRQGTEAFF. The CDR3 bases are TGTGCCATCAGTGAGTCGCGACAGGGGACTGAAGCTTTCTTT.

This rearrangement joins TRBV9 to TRBJ1-1; the D gene is possibly TRBD1 (5 bases). CDR1 SGDLS and CDR2 YYNGEE come from the germline V gene. Trimming pared 4 bases from V and 5 bases from J, leaving 18 bases between. The CDR3 has 15 residues. DNA for the CDR3: TGTGCCAGCAGCTCCACCGGTAGGGGTGGGACTGAAGCTTTCTTT. The encoded protein is CASSSTGRGGTEAFF.

Comment on this clone: Its ends do not fully match the called genes, so a read error is possible. The chain combines TRBV18 with TRBJ2-1, with D possibly matching TRBD2 (6 bases). Per germline, CDR1 KGHSH and CDR2 LQKENI. This CDR3 is built from 16 residues. CDR3 coding DNA: TGTGCCAGCCCACCAGAGACGGGAGCGTCGTACAATGAGCAGTTCTTC. This encodes CASPPETGASYNEQFF.

This clone turned up a few times. V usage is TRBV9 and J usage is TRBJ1-1, with 7 bases aligning to TRBD1. V shed 3 bases, J shed 1 base, and the junction held 6 bases outside the gene matches. The CDR3 loop spans 15 amino acids. Germline CDR1 SGDLS, CDR2 YYNGEE. The CDR3 DNA reads as TGTGCCAGCAGCGCCGGGACAGTGAGGAACACTGAAGCTTTCTTT. Translating gives CASSAGTVRNTEAFF.

This clone was recorded once. This chain uses TRBV23-1 with TRBJ1-1, with 9 bases matching TRBD1. TRBV23-1 is labeled an ORF, and its function is uncertain. The CDR3 consists of 15 residues. J was trimmed by 2 bases and V by 4 bases; bases with no gene match: 5. In DNA, the CDR3 is TGCGCCAGCAGTCGCCCACAGGGGGCAAACACTGAAGCTTTCTTT. It codes for CASSRPQGANTEAFF.

The chain is built from TRBV11-3 and TRBJ2-1; 9 positions match TRBD2. Germline assignment: CDR1 SGHNT and CDR2 YENEEA. Unmatched junction bases numbered 6, after V lost 3 bases and J lost 6 bases. This CDR3 has 15 residues. DNA for the CDR3: TGTGCCAGCAGCTTGGGTAGCGGGAGAGGCAATGAGCAGTTCTTC. Its translation is CASSLGSGRGNEQFF.

The chain joins TRBV30 to TRBJ1-2, with D possibly TRBD1 on 6 matching bases. V lost 7 bases and J lost 1, with 22 bases in between. This CDR3 is built from 16 residues. Looked up from germline, CDR1 is GTSNPN and CDR2 is SVGIG (reference sequence). CDR3 bases: TGTGCCTCGCCCATAAACAGGGATTGGTATAACTATGGCTACACCTTC. As protein: CASPINRDWYNYGYTF.

This clone was seen a few times. The rearrangement links TRBV19 to TRBJ1-2; D uncertain. This CDR3 has 13 residues. Germline V CDR1 and CDR2: LNHDA, SQIVND (reference sequence). The V end lost 9 bases, the J end lost 2 bases, and 13 bases lay between the germline ends. The CDR3 is CARNGDNNYGYTF. In DNA form, the CDR3 reads TGTGCCAGGAATGGTGACAACAACTATGGCTACACCTTC. Full variable domain (rest looked up from reference TRBV19 and TRBJ1-2): DGGITQSPKYLFRKEGQNVTLSCEQNLNHDAMYWYRQDPGQGLRLIYYSQIVNDFQKGDIAEGYSVSREKKESFPLTVTSAQKNPTAFYLCARNGDNNYGYTFGSGTRLTVV.

The V and J genes are TRBV30 and TRBJ2-3, with a weak D call TRBD2 (6 bases). The V gene's germline CDR1 is GTSNPN and CDR2 SVGIG (reference sequence). The CDR3 spans 14 residues. Trimming left V 0 bases short and J 6 bases short, with 13 bases between. The DNA for the CDR3 is TGTGCCTGGAGTGTAATGCTAGCGACGGATACGCAGTATTTT. It is translated as CAWSVMLATDTQYF.

This chain links TRBV5-1 with TRBJ2-1; TRBD2 aligns across 8 bases. The CDR3 runs to 16 residues. Trimming cost V 4 bases and J 0 bases; bases outside gene matches: 6. Germline V gene data show CDR1 as SGHRS and CDR2 as YFSETQ. The CDR3 here is CASSRTSGPSYNEQFF. In DNA, the CDR3 is TGCGCCAGCAGCCGAACTAGCGGTCCCTCCTACAATGAGCAGTTCTTC.

This clone was seen a few times. The chain combines TRBV1 with TRBJ2-1; the DNA was not used to check the table's D call, TRBD2. TRBV1 corresponds to a pseudogene. The CDR3 covers 20 residues. The CDR3 spells CTSSHPRTSGGADVYNEQFF. The CDR3 coding sequence is TGCACCAGCAGCCATCCCCGGACTAGCGGGGGGGCCGATGTTTACAATGAGCAGTTCTTC.

The chain is built from TRBV5-1 and TRBJ2-2, with 9 bases that match TRBD2. This CDR3 has 15 residues. Germline CDR1 and CDR2: SGHRS and YFSETQ. Trimming at V came to 2 bases and at J to 6 bases, leaving 5 bases not matched to a gene. The CDR3 loop is CASSFRLAGSGELFF. CDR3 coding DNA: TGCGCCAGCAGCTTCAGGCTAGCGGGATCCGGGGAGCTGTTTTTT.

The chain has TRBV18 and TRBJ2-7; D perhaps matches TRBD1 (5 bases). V gave up 2 bases and J gave up 6 bases, with 17 bases separating them. Germline CDR1 KGHSH, CDR2 LQKENI. The CDR3 extends over 15 amino acids. CDR3 bases: TGTGCCAGCTCACCAACCCAGGGTATCCCACTCGAGCAGTACTTC. Translated: CASSPTQGIPLEQYF.

A few counts support this clone. The V call is TRBV2, the J call TRBJ1-2, with 8 bases fitting TRBD1. The J segment lost 1 base and the V segment lost 10 bases, leaving 11 bases of the junction unmatched. Germline V CDR1 and CDR2: SNHLY, FYNNEI. This CDR3 region has 15 residues. CDR3 region: CAKTLTGALNYGYTF. CDR3 coding DNA: TGTGCCAAAACTCTGACAGGGGCTCTTAACTATGGCTACACCTTC.

This chain links TRBV6-5 with TRBJ2-5, with 9 positions matching TRBD2. The J call is uncertain, as TRBJ2-7 better fits the DNA end. CDR3 length equals 15 residues. The germline V gene has CDR1 MNHEY and CDR2 SVGAGI. CDR3 sequence (DNA): TGTGCCAGCAGTTACTCAAGCGGGGGGAGCTACGAGCAGTACTTC. Protein sequence: CASSYSSGGSYEQYF.

The chain combines TRBV5-1 with TRBJ2-2; 12 nucleotides agree with TRBD2. V dropped 4 bases and J dropped 7; count of bases not matched to a gene: 11. Germline loops: CDR1 SGHRS, CDR2 YFSETQ. The CDR3 extends over 17 amino acids. Written as DNA, the CDR3 is TGCGCCAGCAGCCAGGGACTAGCGGGCTATACTATCGGGGAGCTGTTTTTT. It codes for CASSQGLAGYTIGELFF. Supplemented by reference TRBV5-1 and TRBJ2-2, the full variable domain reads KAGVTQTPRYLIKTRGQQVTLSCSPISGHRSVSWYQQTPGQGLQFLFEYFSETQRNKGNFPGRFSGRQFSNSRSEMNVSTLELGDSALYLCASSQGLAGYTIGELFFGEGSRLTVL.

This clone was observed a handful of times. The chain links TRBV19 to TRBJ1-6; perhaps TRBD1 as D (6 bases). V dropped 6 bases and J dropped 6 bases, with 15 bases sitting between them. The CDR3 length is 15 residues. Germline V CDR1 and CDR2: LNHDA, SQIVND (reference sequence). The CDR3 nucleotides are TGTGCCAGTAGACGAGTGGACAGAGCTAATTCACCCCTCCACTTT. This codes for CASRRVDRANSPLHF.

The genes are TRBV7-9 and TRBJ1-2; D is perhaps TRBD1 (6 bases). V dropped 4 bases and J dropped 8 bases, with 14 bases sitting between them. This CDR3 has 13 amino acids. The V gene's germline CDR1 is SEHNR and CDR2 FQNEAQ (reference sequence). The CDR3 coding sequence is TGTGCCAGCAGCTCCGTGGACAGAGACGGCTACACCTTC. Protein: CASSSVDRDGYTF.

This clone came up once. The chain recombines TRBV28 with TRBJ2-1; 14 nucleotides agree with TRBD2. This CDR3 region has 15 residues. V shed 6 bases and J 7 bases; nucleotides not matched to a gene: 5. The germline V gene encodes CDR1 MDHEN and CDR2 SYDVKM. In nucleotides, the CDR3 is TGTGCCAGCAGGTGGACTAGCGGGAGGTATAATGAGCAGTTCTTC. Translated: CASRWTSGRYNEQFF.

The gene calls are TRBV9 and TRBJ2-2, with TRBD2 as a possible D gene (6 bases). Germline assignment: CDR1 SGDLS and CDR2 YYNGEE. The length of the CDR3 is 16 residues. V lost 0 bases and J 2 bases, leaving 11 bases between the germline ends. The CDR3 here is CASSVAGTSNTGELFF. Here the CDR3 DNA reads TGTGCCAGCAGCGTAGCAGGGACTTCTAACACCGGGGAGCTGTTTTTT. Supplemented by reference TRBV9 and TRBJ2-2, the full variable domain reads DSGVTQTPKHLITATGQRVTLRCSPRSGDLSVYWYQQSLDQGLQFLIQYYNGEERAKGNILERFSAQQFPDLHSELNLSSLELGDSALYFCASSVAGTSNTGELFFGEGSRLTVL.

The V and J genes are TRBV19 and TRBJ2-1; 7 nucleotides align to TRBD2. The CDR3 consists of 15 residues. V lost 3 bases and J lost 1; bases outside the gene matches: 3. The germline CDR1 and CDR2 sequences are LNHDA and SQIVND (reference sequence). For the CDR3, the DNA is TGTGCCAGTAGTATCAAAGCGGGATCCTACAATGAGCAGTTCTTC. Protein: CASSIKAGSYNEQFF.

This clone appeared once. The chain combines TRBV27 with TRBJ1-2; 8 positions match TRBD1. V shed 0 bases, J shed 4 bases, and the junction held 10 bases outside the gene matches. The CDR3 contains 17 residues. Looked up from germline, CDR1 is MNHEY and CDR2 is SMNVEV (reference sequence). The CDR3 bases are TGTGCCAGCAGTTTATCTGGACAGGGAGTTTTTAGCTATGGCTACACCTTC. It yields the protein CASSLSGQGVFSYGYTF.

The rearrangement joins TRBV1 to TRBJ2-3; TRBD2, the table's D call, lacks a check against the DNA. TRBV1 is reported as a pseudogene. The CDR3 length is 17 residues. The CDR3 DNA follows: TGCACCAGCAGCCAAGCGGTTTTCAGCGGGGCGGCAGATACGCAGTATTTT. Translation gives CTSSQAVFSGAADTQYF.

The chain combines TRBV2 with TRBJ1-2; 7 bases are shared with TRBD1. CDR1 and CDR2 from the germline V gene are SNHLY and FYNNEI. The CDR3 runs to 13 residues. The J segment lost 3 bases and the V segment lost 7 bases, leaving 5 bases of the junction unmatched. The CDR3 spells CASKMTGYYGYTF. Written as DNA, the CDR3 is TGTGCCAGCAAAATGACAGGGTACTATGGCTACACCTTC.

The chain recombines TRBV6-5 with TRBJ2-1, with TRBD2 matching 12 bases. The ends lost 1 base at V and 6 bases at J; junction bases unmatched: 1. Per the germline V gene, CDR1 is MNHEY and CDR2 is SVGAGI. CDR3 length equals 15 residues. The CDR3 DNA sequence: TGTGCCAGCAGTTACTGGACTAGCGGGACCAATGAGCAGTTCTTC. It translates to CASSYWTSGTNEQFF.

V gene TRBV4-2 combines with J gene TRBJ2-1, with 9 bases aligning to TRBD1. Losses at the gene ends were 4 bases for V and 7 bases for J; bases not matched to a gene: 8. CDR1 and CDR2 (germline): LGHNA, YNFKEQ. The CDR3 extends over 15 amino acids. CDR3 amino acids: CASSPTGQGRNEQFF. CDR3 nucleotides: TGTGCCAGCAGCCCAACCGGACAGGGGCGGAATGAGCAGTTCTTC.

V gene TRBV12-5 combines with J gene TRBJ1-1; 8 bases map to TRBD1. The CDR3 loop spans 15 amino acids. The germline gives CDR1 LGHNT, CDR2 FRNRAP. V lost 0 bases to trimming and J lost 7 bases; unmatched junction nucleotides: 7. CDR3 bases: TGTGCTAGTGGTTTGGTAGCGGAACAGGGGGGTGAAGCTTTCTTT. This translates into CASGLVAEQGGEAFF.

V is TRBV29-1 and J is TRBJ2-1; TRBD1 is a possible D gene (6 bases). Trimming took 8 bases from V and 5 from J, leaving 10 bases between them. This CDR3 is built from 11 residues. CDR1 is SQVTM and CDR2 is ANQGSEA in the germline V gene. CDR3 in DNA: TGCAGCATCCGGGACAACAATGAGCAGTTCTTC. It is translated as CSIRDNNEQFF.

The chain carries TRBV5-1 and TRBJ2-7, with TRBD2 identical over 8 bases. CDR1 is SGHRS, CDR2 YFSETQ, per germline. The CDR3 length is 15 residues. Trimming removed 5 bases from V and 7 bases from J; junction bases left unmatched: 14. CDR3 coding DNA: TGCGCCAGCAGTGACGGGGGGGCATTAATAGAAGAGCAGTACTTC. This codes for CASSDGGALIEEQYF.

The rearrangement joins TRBV14 to TRBJ2-1; maybe TRBD2 (7 bases). The CDR3 spans 15 residues. CDR1 SGHDN and CDR2 FVKESK come from the germline V gene. Trimming left V 3 bases short and J 8 bases short, with 17 bases between. The CDR3 is CASSHNLGGADEQFF. CDR3 nucleotide sequence: TGTGCCAGCAGCCACAATCTAGGGGGGGCGGATGAGCAGTTCTTC.

This chain joins TRBV6-5 and TRBJ1-1; 7 bases fit TRBD1. The V gene's germline CDR1 is MNHEY and CDR2 SVGAGI. J was trimmed by 1 base and V by 7 bases; bases with no gene match: 9. This CDR3 comprises 15 residues. CDR3 protein: CASTMTGSWNTEAFF. CDR3 bases: TGTGCCAGCACCATGACAGGGTCCTGGAACACTGAAGCTTTCTTT.